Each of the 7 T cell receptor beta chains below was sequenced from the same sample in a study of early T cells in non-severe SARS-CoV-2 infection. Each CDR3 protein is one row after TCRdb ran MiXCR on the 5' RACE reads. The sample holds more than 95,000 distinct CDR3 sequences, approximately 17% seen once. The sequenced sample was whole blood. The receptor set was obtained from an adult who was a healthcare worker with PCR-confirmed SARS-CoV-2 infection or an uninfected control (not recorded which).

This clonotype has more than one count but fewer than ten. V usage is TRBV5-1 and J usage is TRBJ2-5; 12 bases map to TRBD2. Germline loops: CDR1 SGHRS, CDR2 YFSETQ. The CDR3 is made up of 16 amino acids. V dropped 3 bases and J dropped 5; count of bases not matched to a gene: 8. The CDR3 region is CASSSTTSGGGETQYF. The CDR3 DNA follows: TGCGCCAGCAGCTCGACGACTAGCGGGGGAGGTGAGACCCAGTACTTC.

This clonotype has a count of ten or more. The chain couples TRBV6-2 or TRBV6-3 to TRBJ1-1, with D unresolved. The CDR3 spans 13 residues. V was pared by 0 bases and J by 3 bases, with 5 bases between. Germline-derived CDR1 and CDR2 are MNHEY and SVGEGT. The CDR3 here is CASSYSRYTEAFF. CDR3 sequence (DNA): TGTGCCAGCAGTTACTCGAGGTACACTGAAGCTTTCTTT.

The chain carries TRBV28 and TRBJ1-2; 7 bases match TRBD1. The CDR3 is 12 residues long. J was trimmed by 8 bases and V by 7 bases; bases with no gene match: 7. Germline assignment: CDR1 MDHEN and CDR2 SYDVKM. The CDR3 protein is CASMEGAWGYTF. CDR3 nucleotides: TGTGCCAGCATGGAGGGGGCCTGGGGCTACACCTTC.

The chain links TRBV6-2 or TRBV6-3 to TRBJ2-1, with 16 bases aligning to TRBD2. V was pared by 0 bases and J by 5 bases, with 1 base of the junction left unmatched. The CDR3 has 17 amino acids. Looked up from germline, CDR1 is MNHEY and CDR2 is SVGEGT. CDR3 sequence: CASSYSGLAGGHNEQFF. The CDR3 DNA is TGTGCCAGCAGTTACTCGGGACTAGCGGGAGGGCACAATGAGCAGTTCTTC.

This chain's CDR3 is CASSFRQGQGEQYF. As DNA, the CDR3 is TGTGCCAGCAGCTTCCGACAGGGGCAAGGCGAGCAGTACTTC. The genes are TRBV5-6 and TRBJ2-7; TRBD1 matches 8 bases. The germline V gene encodes CDR1 SGHDT and CDR2 YYEEEE. The J segment lost 6 bases and the V segment lost 2 bases, leaving 7 bases of the junction unmatched. CDR3 length: 14 residues.

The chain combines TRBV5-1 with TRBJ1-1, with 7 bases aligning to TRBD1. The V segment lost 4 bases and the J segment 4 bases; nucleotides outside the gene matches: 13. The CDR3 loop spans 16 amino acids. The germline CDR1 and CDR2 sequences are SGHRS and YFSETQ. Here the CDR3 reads CASSTLWQGVSTEAFF. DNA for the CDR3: TGCGCCAGCAGCACTCTGTGGCAGGGGGTCTCCACTGAAGCTTTCTTT.

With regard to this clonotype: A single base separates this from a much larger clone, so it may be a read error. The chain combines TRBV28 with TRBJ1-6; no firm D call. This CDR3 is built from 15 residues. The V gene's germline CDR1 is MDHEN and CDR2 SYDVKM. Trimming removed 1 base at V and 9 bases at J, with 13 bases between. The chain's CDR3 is CASSLFLGKISPLHF. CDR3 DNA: TGTGCCAGCAGTTTATTTTTGGGGAAAATTTCACCCCTCCACTTT.